This entry lists 20 T cell receptor beta chains sequenced from one sample in a study of blood T cells in healthy people across ages. A second 7 to 11 cycle PCR used barcoded and J-beta primers. TCRdb re-analysed the 5' RACE reads in MiXCR, keeping a single row per CDR3 protein. This sample has about 1.8 million distinct CDR3 sequences, with 49% found just once. The sample taken for sequencing was blood. The receptor source for this set is a woman aged 40 to 50 in good health.

The chain couples TRBV28 to TRBJ2-6; D gene unclear. The germline V gene has CDR1 MDHEN and CDR2 SYDVKM. Trimming took 4 bases from V and 4 from J, leaving 14 bases between them. This CDR3 is built from 16 residues. The CDR3 DNA reads as TGTGCCAGCAGTTCCCCCGGGTCGATAGGGGCCAACGTCCTGACTTTC. Its translation: CASSSPGSIGANVLTF.

This clonotype was seen a handful of times. This rearrangement joins TRBV9 to TRBJ1-2, with D perhaps TRBD1 (6 bases). V lost 3 bases, J lost 6 bases, and 6 bases lay in between. CDR3 length: 11 residues. Germline assignment: CDR1 SGDLS and CDR2 YYNGEE. The CDR3 bases are TGTGCCAGCAGCGCAGGGGATGGCTACACCTTC. This sequence encodes CASSAGDGYTF.

This clonotype was detected a few times. The chain links TRBV29-1 to TRBJ2-1; 11 positions agree with TRBD1. J gave up 0 bases and V 5 bases, and 3 bases lay outside the gene matches. Germline-derived CDR1 and CDR2 are SQVTM and ANQGSEA. This CDR3 is 15 amino acids long. The CDR3 loop is CSVRTGGTSYNEQFF. The CDR3 nucleotides read TGCAGCGTTAGGACAGGGGGCACCTCCTACAATGAGCAGTTCTTC.

Comments on this clonotype: Germline and junction disagree at one end, which may indicate a read error. This chain joins TRBV11-2 and TRBJ2-3; D is possibly TRBD1 (5 bases). CDR3 length: 15 residues. From germline, CDR1 is SGHAT and CDR2 FQNNGV. The CDR3 DNA reads TGTGCCGGCAGCTCACGGACATTCTCCACAGATACGCAGTATTTT. Amino acid sequence: CAGSSRTFSTDTQYF.

The chain uses TRBV4-3 and TRBJ2-7; D might be TRBD1 (5 bases). The CDR3 consists of 17 residues. Germline V gives CDR1 LGHNA, CDR2 YSLEER. The V end lost 1 base, the J end lost 2 bases, and 18 bases lay between the germline ends. The CDR3 is CASSQVVAGNLTYEQYF. DNA of the CDR3: TGCGCCAGCAGCCAAGTGGTAGCAGGGAACCTTACCTACGAGCAGTACTTC.

This clonotype was picked up a small number of times. The chain combines TRBV20-1 with TRBJ2-4; D unclear. The CDR3 runs to 15 residues. CDR1 is DFQATT and CDR2 is SNEGSKA in the germline V gene (reference sequence). Trimming pared 6 bases from V and 1 base from J, leaving 16 bases between. The CDR3 is CSAQTPSGAKNIQYF. DNA of the CDR3: TGCAGTGCCCAAACGCCCTCGGGCGCCAAAAACATTCAGTACTTC.

V gene TRBV5-1 combines with J gene TRBJ2-3, with D maybe TRBD2 (5 bases). The CDR3 is 14 amino acids. Deletions cut 2 bases from V and 9 bases from J, with 16 bases between. Per germline, CDR1 SGHRS and CDR2 YFSETQ. In DNA, the CDR3 is TGCGCCAGCAGCTTCGGGCTGGAGGTCGGGACGCAGTATTTT. It is translated as CASSFGLEVGTQYF.

This clonotype turned up a few times. V and J are TRBV7-2 and TRBJ2-3; D gene uncertain. CDR1 is SGHTA and CDR2 is FQGNSA in the germline V gene. The germline V and J ends were trimmed by 1 base and 11 bases, with 10 bases remaining between them. The CDR3 covers 12 residues. The CDR3 DNA reads TGTGCCAGCAGCTTAGGACAAGCTAGGCAGTATTTT. Translation gives CASSLGQARQYF.

In its sample, this clonotype was seen a few times. V usage is TRBV18 and J usage is TRBJ2-7; 9 bases are shared with TRBD1. V gave up 3 bases and J gave up 5 bases; unmatched junction bases: 11. This CDR3 is 16 amino acids long. Germline values: CDR1 KGHSH, CDR2 LQKENI. The CDR3 DNA is TGTGCCAGCTCACCCGGCGGGACAGGGACCAACAACGAGCAGTACTTC. Translated, it gives CASSPGGTGTNNEQYF.

The chain has TRBV3-1 and TRBJ2-3, with 8 bases lining up with TRBD2. With V trimmed by 4 bases and J by 5 bases, 11 bases remained unmatched. CDR3 length equals 16 residues. CDR1 is LGHDT, CDR2 YNNKEL, per germline (reference sequence). The CDR3 sequence: CASSLRGRGVKDTQYF. Written as DNA, the CDR3 is TGTGCCAGCAGCCTCCGGGGGCGGGGGGTTAAAGATACGCAGTATTTT.

The rearrangement uses TRBV18 and TRBJ2-1, with 8 bases fitting TRBD2. CDR3 length: 16 amino acids. J was trimmed by 4 bases and V by 0 bases; bases with no gene match: 5. The germline CDR1 and CDR2 sequences are KGHSH and LQKENI. The DNA for the CDR3 is TGTGCCAGCTCACCACCCCTAGCGGGTAATTACAATGAGCAGTTCTTC. It specifies CASSPPLAGNYNEQFF. Based on the CDR3 plus reference TRBV18 and TRBJ2-1, the full variable domain is NAGVMQNPRHLVRRRGQEARLRCSPMKGHSHVYWYRQLPEEGLKFMVYLQKENIIDESGMPKERFSAEFPKEGPSILRIQQVVRGDSAAYFCASSPPLAGNYNEQFFGPGTRLTVL.

The CDR3 DNA reads TGCGCCAGCAGCCAAGTGGCAGGGAGGAAGAGCGAGACCCAGTACTTC. This encodes CASSQVAGRKSETQYF. This chain uses TRBV4-1 with TRBJ2-5, with a tentative D call TRBD2 (6 bases). V was shortened by 1 base and J by 5 bases, with 17 bases between the two germline ends. This CDR3 is 16 amino acids long. CDR1 is MGHRA and CDR2 is YSYEKL in the germline V gene.

The chain couples TRBV4-3 to TRBJ1-2; D remains unclear. V was clipped by 3 bases and J by 0 bases, with 11 bases between them. Germline V gene sequence: CDR1 LGHNA, CDR2 YSLEER. The CDR3 runs 15 residues. DNA for the CDR3: TGCGCCAGCAGCCATGGGGTGGGGTCTAACTATGGCTACACCTTC. This gives the protein CASSHGVGSNYGYTF.

This clonotype was observed a few times. The chain carries TRBV2 and TRBJ2-1, with 9 bases that match TRBD2. This CDR3 region has 13 residues. The germline V gene has CDR1 SNHLY and CDR2 FYNNEI. Germline trimming cut 8 bases from V and 6 bases from J; bases unmatched to any gene: 5. CDR3 protein: CASYASGANEQFF. Written as DNA, the CDR3 is TGTGCCAGCTACGCTAGCGGGGCCAATGAGCAGTTCTTC.

This sequence joins TRBV27 and TRBJ2-5; 9 nucleotides match TRBD1. The V and J ends lost 5 bases and 11 bases, in that order; junction bases with no gene match: 18. The CDR3 length is 16 residues. Germline V gives CDR1 MNHEY, CDR2 SMNVEV (reference sequence). The CDR3: CASSRSQGAYYNEQYF. The DNA of the CDR3 is TGTGCCAGCAGTCGCTCACAGGGGGCGTACTACAATGAGCAGTACTTC.

This clonotype has more than one count but fewer than ten. V and J are TRBV7-2 and TRBJ2-1, with TRBD2 matching 8 bases. The CDR3 runs 15 residues. The junction had 2 bases not matched to a gene; V was cut back by 4 bases and J by 0 bases. CDR1 SGHTA and CDR2 FQGNSA come from the germline V gene. The CDR3 bases are TGTGCCAGCAGCTCCGGGGGGGCCTCCTACAATGAGCAGTTCTTC. Amino acids: CASSSGGASYNEQFF.

This clonotype was observed a handful of times. CDR3 sequence reads: CASSLEGVRPHYGYTF. The CDR3 nucleotides are TGTGCCAGCAGCTTAGAAGGCGTCAGGCCCCACTATGGCTACACCTTC. The chain recombines TRBV7-2 with TRBJ1-2; D gene uncertain. The V and J ends lost 1 base and 3 bases respectively, with 15 bases between them. The CDR3 extends over 16 amino acids. The germline gives CDR1 SGHTA, CDR2 FQGNSA.

This clonotype appeared a single time. The chain couples TRBV7-9 to TRBJ1-2; TRBD1 might be the D (6 bases). V lost 2 bases and J 8 bases, leaving 18 bases between the germline ends. Germline V gene lookup returns CDR1 SEHNR and CDR2 FQNEAQ (reference sequence). CDR3 size: 15 residues. Written as DNA, the CDR3 is TGTGCCAGCAGCTTATTACAGGGTGTGTGGTTGGGCTACACCTTC. This translates into CASSLLQGVWLGYTF. Looking up the rest from reference TRBV7-9 and TRBJ1-2 gives the full variable domain: DTGVSQNPRHKITKRGQNVTFRCDPISEHNRLYWYRQTLGQGPEFLTYFQNEAQLEKSRLLSDRFSAERPKGSFSTLEIQRTEQGDSAMYLCASSLLQGVWLGYTFGSGTRLTVV.

This clonotype has ten or more counts. The rearrangement uses TRBV29-1 and TRBJ2-5; TRBD2 might be the D (6 bases). V lost 4 bases and J 6 bases, leaving 15 bases between the germline ends. The CDR3 length is 13 residues. Germline V lookup: CDR1 SQVTM, CDR2 ANQGSEA. In DNA form, the CDR3 reads TGCAGCGTTGTTGCGGGGATCGGAAAGACCCAGTACTTC. It translates to CSVVAGIGKTQYF.

This clonotype has more than one count but fewer than ten. The V gene is TRBV18, the J gene TRBJ2-5; D remains ambiguous. The DNA end lines up better with TRBJ2-7; the J call may be wrong. The CDR3 is 13 residues long. Germline lookup yields CDR1 KGHSH and CDR2 LQKENI. CDR3 residues: CASSRPGLYEQYF. CDR3 DNA sequence: TGTGCCAGCTCACGTCCGGGCTTGTACGAGCAGTACTTC.